Each of the 9 T cell receptor beta chains below was sequenced from the same sample in a study of blood T cell repertoires in COVID-19. Clones were sequenced by immunoSEQ multiplex PCR, and TCRdb holds only the in-frame ones, with some missing. The table shows approximately 200,000 clones, with about 81% occurring only once. Specimen: peripheral blood. Every receptor here comes from a woman older than 75 with COVID-19, enrolled during active disease.

The genes are TRBV3-1 (or the pseudogene TRBV3-2) and TRBJ2-3, with 10 bases that match TRBD2. The junction had 4 bases not matched to a gene; V was cut back by 2 bases and J by 5 bases. Germline CDR1 reads LGHDT; CDR2 reads YNNKEL (reference sequence). The CDR3 loop spans 15 amino acids. CDR3 nucleotides: TGTGCCAGCAGCCAAAAGGGACTAGCGATAGATACGCAGTATTTT. As protein: CASSQKGLAIDTQYF.

The chain links TRBV19 to TRBJ1-6; 8 bases match TRBD1. The ends lost 8 bases at V and 6 bases at J; junction bases unmatched: 12. This CDR3 spans 16 amino acids. Germline lookup yields CDR1 LNHDA and CDR2 SQIVND (reference sequence). The CDR3 DNA is TGTGCCAGTCAAACCGGACAGGGCTCTTTTAATTCACCCCTCCACTTT. Translating gives CASQTGQGSFNSPLHF.

This clone was counted between two and nine times. The chain combines TRBV9 with TRBJ2-3, with D possibly being TRBD2 (5 bases). Per germline, CDR1 SGDLS and CDR2 YYNGEE. V lost 5 bases, J lost 5 bases, and 12 bases lay in between. This CDR3 spans 13 amino acids. The CDR3 DNA is TGTGCCAGCAGTACCTTCGGGGAAGATACGCAGTATTTT. It is translated as CASSTFGEDTQYF.

The V and J genes are TRBV30 and TRBJ1-1, with a weak D call TRBD1 (6 bases). Germline lookup yields CDR1 GTSNPN and CDR2 SVGIG (reference sequence). V lost 1 base to trimming and J lost 1 base, with 10 bases between them. The CDR3 is made up of 14 amino acids. The CDR3 DNA sequence: TGTGCCTGGAGTGGGGGACACAGGAACACTGAAGCTTTCTTT. Amino acids: CAWSGGHRNTEAFF.

This clone has a handful of counts. This same CDR3 is encoded by further DNA sequences in the sample. The chain recombines TRBV7-2 with TRBJ2-7; tentatively, D is TRBD2 (6 bases). The CDR3 consists of 14 residues. Per the germline V gene, CDR1 is SGHTA and CDR2 is FQGNSA. V was shortened by 5 bases and J by 2 bases, with 13 bases between the two germline ends. The DNA for the CDR3 is TGTGCCAGCAGCCCCGGACTACTCCCCTACGAGCAGTACTTC. Residues: CASSPGLLPYEQYF.

The chain combines TRBV7-6 with TRBJ2-5; perhaps TRBD1 as D (6 bases). The V gene lost 1 base and the J gene lost 4 bases, with 10 bases spanning the gap. This CDR3 is built from 14 residues. Per the germline V gene, CDR1 is SGHVS and CDR2 is FNYEAQ. The DNA for the CDR3 is TGTGCCAGCAGCTTAGGGACAGCCGTAGAGACCCAGTACTTC. Translation gives CASSLGTAVETQYF.

The genes are TRBV9 and TRBJ1-2; 7 bases align to TRBD1. The V segment lost 3 bases and the J segment 8 bases; nucleotides outside the gene matches: 10. The germline V gene encodes CDR1 SGDLS and CDR2 YYNGEE. This CDR3 is 14 amino acids long. CDR3 protein: CASSALRDRHGYTF. In DNA, the CDR3 is TGTGCCAGCAGCGCCCTTCGGGACAGACACGGCTACACCTTC.

The chain carries TRBV5-4 and TRBJ2-6; D is unresolved. The CDR3 has 13 residues. V lost 10 bases and J 0 bases, leaving 8 bases between the germline ends. CDR1 is SGHNT, CDR2 YYREEE, per germline (reference sequence). The CDR3 nucleotides read TGTGCCTGCGGTTTCTCTGGGGCCAACGTCCTGACTTTC. Its protein product is CACGFSGANVLTF. The full variable domain, its missing parts supplied by reference TRBV5-4 and TRBJ2-6, is ETGVTQSPTHLIKTRGQQVTLRCSSQSGHNTVSWYQQALGQGPQFIFQYYREEENGRGNFPPRFSGLQFPNYSSELNVNALELDDSALYLCACGFSGANVLTFGAGSRLTVL.

The rearrangement uses TRBV20-1 and TRBJ2-5; 16 bases agree with TRBD2. The V gene end was trimmed by 3 bases and the J gene end by 5 bases; junction bases not matched to a gene: 6. CDR1 is DFQATT and CDR2 is SNEGSKA in the germline V gene (reference sequence). The CDR3 contains 16 residues. The CDR3 reads CSASGTSGGAGETQYF. In DNA form, the CDR3 reads TGCAGTGCTAGTGGGACTAGCGGGGGGGCCGGGGAGACCCAGTACTTC.